Listed below are T cell receptor beta chains from one sample, sequenced in a study of T cell changes during pregnancy in multiple sclerosis. Using immunoSEQ multiplex PCR, the repertoire was profiled, and TCRdb retains in-frame clones only, with some absent. The data show tens of thousands of clones, approximately 92% seen once. Material: CD8+ T cells from peripheral blood mononuclear cells, obtained in the third trimester of pregnancy. These receptors originate from a female donor in good health, enrolled as a control in a pregnancy study. Both conserved end residues are part of each CDR3. Fields, in order: CDR3 protein, J gene, V gene.

CASSIRSRPTNEKLFF	TRBJ1-4	TRBV19
CASSFREGSVNTEAFF	TRBJ1-1	TRBV5-8
CASSFGAGNYEQYF	TRBJ2-7	TRBV5-6
CAISDGGGFNNEQFF	TRBJ2-1	TRBV10-3
CASSLVSKGVMPYEQYF	TRBJ2-7	TRBV5-6
CASSLGQGSNYGYTF	TRBJ1-2	TRBV7-9
CASSSLRENYEQYF	TRBJ2-7	TRBV11-3
CASGLVLGTEGRQSYEQYF	TRBJ2-7	TRBV12-5
CASSPSTGTGNGYTF	TRBJ1-2	TRBV5-6
CASSDGSYEQYF	TRBJ2-7	TRBV19
CASTPVEGKDYEQYF	TRBJ2-7	TRBV7-2